This T cell receptor (beta chain) was recorded in a study of OX40 agonist ivuxolimab in advanced cancers. Study in general: People in dose escalation had one of these cancers: hepatocellular carcinoma, melanoma, renal cell or head and neck cancer. Participants averaged 60 years of age (range 23 to 79) and were roughly 83% male.

TCRdb's copy holds only in-frame clones and misses some; the assay was immunoSEQ multiplex PCR. The sample holds approximately 80,000 clones; around 90% are singletons and the top ten take around 0.19%. Points from the study as a whole: The CD4+ and CD8+ T cells in the blood had expanded clonally by week 6 at 0.1 to 3.0 mg/kg. Partial responders treated at 0.1-3.0 mg/kg exhibited clonal expansion among the lowest measured.

As regards this clone: Its specificity is unknown.

CDR3 length equals 16 residues. Germline assignment: CDR1 MNHEY and CDR2 SMNVEV (reference sequence). J lost 1 base, V lost 3 bases, and 8 bases had no gene match. The TCR was taken from an adult with an advanced solid tumor such as melanoma, head and neck, liver or kidney cancer. Specimen: CD4+ or CD8+ T cells sorted from blood, collected in a trial of the OX40 agonist ivuxolimab. The V and J genes are TRBV27 and TRBJ2-7; 8 bases agree with TRBD1. The CDR3 reads CASSFRQGAYSYEQYF. CDR3 bases: TGTGCCAGCAGTTTCCGGCAGGGGGCGTATTCCTACGAGCAGTACTTC.